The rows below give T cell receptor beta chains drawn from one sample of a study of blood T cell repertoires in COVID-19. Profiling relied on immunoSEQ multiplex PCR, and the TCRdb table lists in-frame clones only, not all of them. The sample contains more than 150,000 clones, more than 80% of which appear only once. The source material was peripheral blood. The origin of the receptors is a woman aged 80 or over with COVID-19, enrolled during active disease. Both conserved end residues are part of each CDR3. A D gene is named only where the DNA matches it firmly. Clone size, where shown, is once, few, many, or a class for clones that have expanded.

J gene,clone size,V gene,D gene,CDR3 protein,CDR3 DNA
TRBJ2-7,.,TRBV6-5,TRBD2,CASSLTSTGGQYF,TGTGCCAGCAGCCTAACTAGTACGGGGGGGCAGTACTTC
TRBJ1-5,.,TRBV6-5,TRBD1,CASSLGPQGANQPQHF,TGTGCCAGCAGTTTGGGGCCACAGGGGGCTAATCAGCCCCAGCATTTT
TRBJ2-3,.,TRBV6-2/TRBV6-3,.,CASSTTATQTDTQYF,TGTGCCAGCAGCACAACGGCGACACAGACAGATACGCAGTATTTT
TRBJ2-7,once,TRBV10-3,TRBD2,CAISGGTSGYEQYF,TGTGCCATCAGTGGGGGGACTAGCGGGTACGAGCAGTACTTC
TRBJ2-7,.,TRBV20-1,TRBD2,CSASPPGTSGGTYEQYF,TGCAGTGCTAGTCCCCCCGGGACTAGCGGGGGTACCTACGAGCAGTACTTC
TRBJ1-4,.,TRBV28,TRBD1,CASRGQGGGEKLFF,TGTGCCAGCAGGGGACAGGGGGGAGGTGAAAAACTGTTTTTT
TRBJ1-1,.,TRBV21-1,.,CASSKNWGGREVPEAFF,TGTGCCAGCAGCAAAAATTGGGGGGGGCGGGAGGTCCCTGAAGCTTTCTTT
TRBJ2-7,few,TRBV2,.,CASSDQAPEQYF,TGTGCCAGCAGTGATCAGGCTCCCGAGCAGTACTTC
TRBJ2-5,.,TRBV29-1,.,CSVERAGLQETQYF,TGCAGCGTTGAAAGGGCGGGGCTCCAAGAGACCCAGTACTTC
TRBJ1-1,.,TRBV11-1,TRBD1,CASSLEGAVPNTEAFF,TGTGCCAGCAGCTTAGAGGGGGCCGTTCCGAACACTGAAGCTTTCTTT
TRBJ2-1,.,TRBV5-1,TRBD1,CASSLVAGTGRYNEQFF,TGCGCCAGCAGCTTGGTGGCCGGGACAGGACGCTACAATGAGCAGTTCTTC
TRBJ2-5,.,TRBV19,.,CASSVTAQETQYF,TGTGCCAGTAGCGTGACAGCTCAAGAGACCCAGTACTTC
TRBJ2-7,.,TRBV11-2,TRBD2,CASSLGAGETYEQYF,TGTGCCAGCAGCTTAGGGGCGGGGGAGACCTACGAGCAGTACTTC
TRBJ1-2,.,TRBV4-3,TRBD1,CASSQAVRTGMFYGYTF,TGCGCCAGCAGCCAAGCTGTGCGGACAGGGATGTTCTATGGCTACACCTTC
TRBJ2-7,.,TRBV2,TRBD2,CASSVRLAGALTYEQYF,TGTGCCAGCAGTGTTCGGCTAGCGGGAGCCCTAACCTACGAGCAGTACTTC
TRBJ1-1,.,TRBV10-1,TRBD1,CASRAGTGVWTEAFF,TGCGCCAGCAGAGCCGGGACAGGGGTTTGGACTGAAGCTTTCTTT
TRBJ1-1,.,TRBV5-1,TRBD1,CASSPEGAGNTEAFF,TGCGCCAGCAGCCCGGAGGGGGCAGGGAACACTGAAGCTTTCTTT
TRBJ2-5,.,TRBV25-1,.,CASSATAETQYF,TGTGCCAGCAGTGCGACAGCTGAGACCCAGTACTTC
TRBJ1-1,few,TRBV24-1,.,CATSDSLNTEAFF,TGTGCCACCAGCGACAGTCTGAACACTGAAGCTTTCTTT
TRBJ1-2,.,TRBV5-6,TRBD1,CASSLGGGGNYGYTF,TGTGCCAGCAGCTTGGGAGGGGGCGGTAACTATGGCTACACCTTC
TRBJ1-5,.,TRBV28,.,CASSKQGLNQPQHF,TGTGCCAGCAGTAAACAGGGCCTCAATCAGCCCCAGCATTTT
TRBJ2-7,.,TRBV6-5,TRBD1,CASRVGQGTYEQYF,TGTGCCAGCAGGGTGGGACAGGGTACCTACGAGCAGTACTTC
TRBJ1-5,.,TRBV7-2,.,CASSLPGRVDQPQHF,TGTGCCAGCAGCTTACCGGGCAGGGTTGATCAGCCCCAGCATTTT
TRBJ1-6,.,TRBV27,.,CASRYGGYGSPLHF,TGTGCCAGCAGGTACGGAGGGTACGGTTCACCCCTCCACTTT
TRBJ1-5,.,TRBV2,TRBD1,CASTQSSQGSQPQHF,TGTGCCAGCACCCAATCGTCACAGGGGAGTCAGCCCCAGCATTTT
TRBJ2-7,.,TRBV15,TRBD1,CATSILGQDPYEQYF,TGTGCCACCAGCATACTGGGACAGGACCCCTACGAGCAGTACTTC
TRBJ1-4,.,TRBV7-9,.,CASSFNRINEKLFF,TGTGCCAGCAGCTTCAACAGGATAAATGAAAAACTGTTTTTT
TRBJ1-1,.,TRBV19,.,CASSWPQRGTEAFF,TGTGCCAGTAGTTGGCCTCAGCGTGGAACTGAAGCTTTCTTT
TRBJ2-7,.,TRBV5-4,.,CASRPEQGASEQYF,TGTGCCAGCAGGCCAGAACAGGGAGCAAGCGAGCAGTACTTC
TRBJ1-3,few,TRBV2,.,CASSSPPGSRSGNTIYF,TGTGCCAGCAGCTCCCCACCGGGGAGCCGCTCTGGAAACACCATATATTTT
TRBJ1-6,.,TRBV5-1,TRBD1,CASSNRDRNSPLHF,TGCGCCAGCAGTAACCGGGACAGAAATTCACCCCTCCACTTT
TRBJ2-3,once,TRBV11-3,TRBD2,CASSLDVVGGTTIADTQYF,TGTGCCAGCAGCTTAGACGTAGTGGGGGGGACCACCATCGCAGATACGCAGTATTTT
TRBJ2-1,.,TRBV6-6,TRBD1,CASSSRDRGGSNEQFF,TGTGCCAGCAGTTCTCGGGACAGGGGGGGGAGCAATGAGCAGTTCTTC
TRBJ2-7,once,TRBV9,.,CASSVGGATYEQYF,TGTGCCAGCAGCGTAGGCGGAGCTACCTACGAGCAGTACTTC
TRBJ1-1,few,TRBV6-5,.,CASRSRGNTEAFF,TGTGCCAGCAGATCAAGGGGGAACACTGAAGCTTTCTTT
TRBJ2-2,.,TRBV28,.,CASSLGGTGELFF,TGTGCCAGCAGTTTGGGGGGCACCGGGGAGCTGTTTTTT
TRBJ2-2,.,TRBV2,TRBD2,CASSEGGMRTGELFF,TGTGCCAGCAGTGAGGGAGGGATGCGCACCGGGGAGCTGTTTTTT
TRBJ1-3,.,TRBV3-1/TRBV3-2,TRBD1,CASSPRDRGNTIYF,TGTGCCAGCAGCCCTCGGGACAGGGGAAACACCATATATTTT
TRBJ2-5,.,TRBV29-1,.,CSVEVTGQETQYF,TGCAGCGTTGAAGTGACAGGACAAGAGACCCAGTACTTC
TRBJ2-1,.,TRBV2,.,CASSITSYNEQFF,TGTGCCAGCAGTATTACAAGCTACAATGAGCAGTTCTTC
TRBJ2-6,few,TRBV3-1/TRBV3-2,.,CASSQEWGGHPSGANVLTF,TGTGCCAGCAGCCAAGAATGGGGGGGACACCCCTCTGGGGCCAACGTCCTGACTTTC
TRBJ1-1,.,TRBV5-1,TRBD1,CASSWGTGNTEAFF,TGCGCCAGCAGCTGGGGGACAGGGAACACTGAAGCTTTCTTT
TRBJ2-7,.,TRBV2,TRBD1,CAGKQGFLYEQYF,TGTGCCGGCAAACAGGGGTTTCTCTACGAGCAGTACTTC
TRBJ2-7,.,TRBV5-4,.,CASSFEGYEQYF,TGTGCCAGCAGCTTTGAGGGCTACGAGCAGTACTTC
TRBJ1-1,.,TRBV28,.,CASSLLLYTGNTEAFF,TGTGCCAGCAGTCTCCTCCTATACACAGGAAACACTGAAGCTTTCTTT
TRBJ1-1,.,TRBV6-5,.,CASSYVQGSEAFF,TGTGCCAGCAGTTACGTACAGGGCTCTGAAGCTTTCTTT
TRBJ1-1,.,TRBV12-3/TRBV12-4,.,CASSFVGPTEAFF,TGTGCCAGCAGTTTTGTGGGGCCCACTGAAGCTTTCTTT
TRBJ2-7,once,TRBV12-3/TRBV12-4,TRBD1,CASSADRGYEQYF,TGTGCCAGCAGCGCGGACAGGGGCTACGAGCAGTACTTC
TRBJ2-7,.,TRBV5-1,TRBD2,CASSPTSGNSYEQYF,TGCGCCAGCAGCCCGACTAGCGGGAACTCCTACGAGCAGTACTTC
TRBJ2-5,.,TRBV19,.,CASSIRPEETQYF,TGTGCCAGTAGTATACGGCCGGAGGAGACCCAGTACTTC
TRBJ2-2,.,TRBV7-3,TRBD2,CASSPWTSPGELFF,TGTGCCAGCAGCCCCTGGACTAGCCCCGGGGAGCTGTTTTTT
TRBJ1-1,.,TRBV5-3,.,CAGKGDGTEAFF,TGTGCCGGAAAAGGGGATGGCACTGAAGCTTTCTTT